Below, 28 T cell receptor beta chains from the same sample are listed, as sequenced in a study of cytomegalovirus exposure and HLA in healthy donors. Primers for the PCR totalled 60 Vbeta and 13 Jbeta. Here immunoSEQ multiplex PCR was the method, and the copy in TCRdb shows in-frame clones only, minus some. The sample shows approximately 190,000 clones, about 84% of them seen only once. What was sequenced was PBMCs. The receptor source for this set is a woman between 25 and 40 years old in good health and CMV-seropositive.

This clone appeared a few times. The chain recombines TRBV5-1 with TRBJ1-4; 11 bases fit TRBD1. With 3 bases clipped from V and 7 bases from J, the junction kept 11 bases outside the gene matches. The CDR3 loop spans 17 amino acids. CDR1 SGHRS and CDR2 YFSETQ come from the germline V gene. The CDR3 DNA is TGCGCCAGCAGCTCCGGACAGGGGGCGCTGGATAGTGAAAAACTGTTTTTT. Residues: CASSSGQGALDSEKLFF.

This clone occurred once. The chain is built from TRBV10-1 and TRBJ1-1; a possible D gene is TRBD1 (5 bases). Germline CDR1 and CDR2: WNHNN and SYGVQD (reference sequence). This CDR3 has 13 amino acids. The ends were cut back, 6 bases at V and 4 bases at J, with 12 bases in the middle. CDR3 coding DNA: TGCGCCAGCAGAATGGGGCGAGGCACTGAAGCTTTCTTT. Residues: CASRMGRGTEAFF.

This chain joins TRBV2 and TRBJ2-7, with 8 nucleotides matching TRBD1. Germline loops: CDR1 SNHLY, CDR2 FYNNEI. Unmatched junction bases numbered 4, after V lost 4 bases and J lost 2 bases. The CDR3 totals 14 residues. The chain's CDR3 is CASSARTGPYEQYF. The DNA of the CDR3 is TGTGCCAGCAGTGCTAGGACAGGGCCCTACGAGCAGTACTTC.

This clone was counted only a few times. The V call is TRBV7-2, the J call TRBJ2-7, with D possibly TRBD2 on 6 matching bases. The V end was cut by 4 bases, the J end by 5 bases, with 27 bases between. Per the germline V gene, CDR1 is SGHTA and CDR2 is FQGNSA. The CDR3 has 18 amino acids. The CDR3 loop reads CASSSRVGGVGAKDEQYF. The CDR3, as DNA: TGTGCCAGCAGCTCGCGGGTAGGAGGGGTAGGGGCGAAGGACGAGCAGTACTTC.

The chain employs TRBV5-4 and TRBJ1-1; 10 bases are shared with TRBD1. CDR3 length equals 15 residues. Germline lookup yields CDR1 SGHNT and CDR2 YYREEE (reference sequence). V shed 2 bases and J 3 bases; nucleotides not matched to a gene: 4. DNA of the CDR3: TGTGCCAGCAGCTTCCCCGGGACAGGGGACACTGAAGCTTTCTTT. This sequence encodes CASSFPGTGDTEAFF.

The J gene is TRBJ1-2, the V gene TRBV28; D is possibly TRBD1 (6 bases). CDR1 and CDR2 from the germline V gene are MDHEN and SYDVKM. The CDR3 spans 14 residues. Trimming removed 8 bases from V and 0 bases from J, with 13 bases in between. The CDR3 nucleotides are TGTGCCAGCTCCTGGGGGGGCTCTAACTATGGCTACACCTTC. This sequence encodes CASSWGGSNYGYTF.

The gene calls are TRBV29-1 and TRBJ1-5; TRBD1 is a possible D gene (6 bases). CDR1 is SQVTM and CDR2 is ANQGSEA in the germline V gene. V gave up 4 bases and J gave up 6 bases, with 10 bases separating them. This CDR3 has 12 amino acids. CDR3 DNA sequence: TGCAGCGTTGGACAGGCTGGTCAGCCCCAGCATTTT. Residues: CSVGQAGQPQHF.

In nucleotides, the CDR3 is TGCAGCGTTGAGGGGGGAAGGGAGGTCGATGGCTACACCTTC. This translates into CSVEGGREVDGYTF. The J gene is TRBJ1-2, the V gene TRBV29-1; possible D gene TRBD1, 5 bases. V lost 3 bases to trimming and J lost 6 bases, with 17 bases between them. The V gene's germline CDR1 is SQVTM and CDR2 ANQGSEA. The CDR3 loop spans 14 amino acids.

The chain recombines TRBV7-2 with TRBJ2-7; TRBD2 matches at 9 bases. The CDR3 has 14 amino acids. Germline V gives CDR1 SGHTA, CDR2 FQGNSA. Trimming at V came to 7 bases and at J to 1 base, leaving 5 bases not matched to a gene. DNA of the CDR3: TGTGCCAGCAAGGGCGCGGGAGGGTCCTACGAGCAGTACTTC. It codes for CASKGAGGSYEQYF. The whole variable domain, remainder taken from reference TRBV7-2 and TRBJ2-7, is GAGVSQSPSNKVTEKGKDVELRCDPISGHTALYWYRQSLGQGLEFLIYFQGNSAPDKSGLPSDRFSAERTGGSVSTLTIQRTQQEDSAVYLCASKGAGGSYEQYFGPGTRLTVT.

In this sample, this clone turned up a few times. The chain links TRBV9 to TRBJ2-7, with D possibly matching TRBD2 (6 bases). This CDR3 has 14 amino acids. Trimming shortened V by 1 base and J by 0 bases, and 8 bases separated the two germline ends. Per germline, CDR1 SGDLS and CDR2 YYNGEE. CDR3 region: CASSVHGGSYEQYF. CDR3 coding DNA: TGTGCCAGCAGCGTACACGGGGGCTCCTACGAGCAGTACTTC.

Here the CDR3 reads CASSVDSGYEQYF. CDR3 coding DNA: TGTGCCAGCAGCGTAGACAGCGGCTACGAGCAGTACTTC. The gene calls are TRBV9 and TRBJ2-7; D might be TRBD2 (5 bases). V was trimmed by 0 bases and J by 3 bases, leaving 7 bases between them. Germline CDR1 reads SGDLS; CDR2 reads YYNGEE. This CDR3 has 13 residues.

The sample holds many counts of this clone. The chain carries TRBV28 and TRBJ2-7, with 9 bases that match TRBD2. The CDR3 runs 16 residues. The V gene's germline CDR1 is MDHEN and CDR2 SYDVKM. V dropped 2 bases and J dropped 2; count of bases not matched to a gene: 7. The CDR3 nucleotides read TGTGCCAGCAGTTTAGGAGCGGGGGGCTCCCCCTACGAGCAGTACTTC. Encoded protein: CASSLGAGGSPYEQYF.

CDR3 amino acids: CASSGYRGGTEAFF. The CDR3 DNA follows: TGTGCCAGCAGCGGCTACAGGGGAGGCACTGAAGCTTTCTTT. The chain employs TRBV7-9 and TRBJ1-1; 7 bases agree with TRBD1. Germline-derived CDR1 and CDR2 are SEHNR and FQNEAQ (reference sequence). The CDR3 spans 14 residues. The V gene end was trimmed by 5 bases and the J gene end by 4 bases; junction bases not matched to a gene: 7.

This chain connects TRBV2 to TRBJ2-1; D gene uncertain. CDR1 SNHLY and CDR2 FYNNEI come from the germline V gene. Trimming pared 7 bases from V and 0 bases from J, leaving 10 bases between. The CDR3 is 14 residues long. The CDR3 bases are TGTGCCAGCACTCTTACAGTCTCCTACAATGAGCAGTTCTTC. It codes for CASTLTVSYNEQFF.

There are a few counts of this clone. The genes are TRBV6-5 and TRBJ1-5; the D is unclear. CDR1 is MNHEY, CDR2 SVGAGI, per germline. Trimming took off 2 bases at V and 7 bases at J, with 9 bases between the two ends. This CDR3 contains 13 residues. The CDR3 spells CASSYASGQPQHF. CDR3 nucleotides: TGTGCCAGCAGTTACGCTTCTGGCCAGCCCCAGCATTTT.

This chain connects TRBV7-8 to TRBJ1-1; D is undetermined. V was shortened by 4 bases and J by 0 bases, with 12 bases between the two germline ends. Germline V gene data show CDR1 as SGHVS and CDR2 as FQNEAQ. This CDR3 is 15 amino acids long. CDR3 region: CASSSFGQVNTEAFF. The CDR3 DNA follows: TGTGCCAGCAGCTCTTTTGGCCAGGTGAACACTGAAGCTTTCTTT.

The gene calls are TRBV7-6 and TRBJ1-4; D is ambiguous. V lost 5 bases and J lost 0, with 19 bases in between. The CDR3 contains 18 residues. Germline V CDR1 and CDR2: SGHVS, FNYEAQ. CDR3 nucleotide sequence: TGTGCCAGCAGCCCCCGCCCAGCGGGCGGTACAACTAATGAAAAACTGTTTTTT. This encodes CASSPRPAGGTTNEKLFF.

This chain joins TRBV6-1 and TRBJ2-7; 7 bases agree with TRBD2. CDR1 and CDR2 from the germline V gene are MNHNS and SASEGT. V lost 6 bases to trimming and J lost 12 bases; unmatched junction nucleotides: 11. The CDR3 has 12 residues. The DNA of the CDR3 is TGTGCCAGCAGGGGGGGGGAAAGGGTAGGGTACTTC. Amino acid sequence: CASRGGERVGYF.

The rearrangement joins TRBV5-1 to TRBJ2-4, with a weak D call TRBD2 (6 bases). The V gene's germline CDR1 is SGHRS and CDR2 YFSETQ. The CDR3 sequence is 16 residues long. Trimming removed 5 bases at V and 0 bases at J, with 15 bases between. Written as DNA, the CDR3 is TGCGCCAGCAGTCATACGGGACTCCCAGCCAAAAACATTCAGTACTTC. As protein: CASSHTGLPAKNIQYF.

This sequence joins TRBV5-1 and TRBJ2-7; D is undetermined. Trimming pared 0 bases from V and 3 bases from J, leaving 4 bases between. Germline CDR1 SGHRS, CDR2 YFSETQ. CDR3 length equals 12 residues. The CDR3: CASSLGGYEQYF. Here the CDR3 DNA reads TGCGCCAGCAGCTTGGGAGGCTACGAGCAGTACTTC.

The J gene is TRBJ1-5, the V gene TRBV18; 8 bases are a match to TRBD1. Germline lookup yields CDR1 KGHSH and CDR2 LQKENI. The CDR3 totals 19 residues. With V trimmed by 2 bases and J by 3 bases, 15 bases remained unmatched. The CDR3 DNA is TGTGCCAGCTCACCATCCCCCATCGGACAGGGAAGTGACAATCAGCCCCAGCATTTT. It yields the protein CASSPSPIGQGSDNQPQHF.

The V gene is TRBV30, the J gene TRBJ1-1; 8 positions match TRBD1. The CDR3 covers 15 residues. V was clipped by 2 bases and J by 5 bases; unmatched bases: 10. Germline V lookup: CDR1 GTSNPN, CDR2 SVGIG (reference sequence). The CDR3 spells CAWSLGTGFLTEAFF. The DNA for the CDR3 is TGTGCCTGGAGTTTAGGGACAGGTTTTTTGACTGAAGCTTTCTTT.

This clone was observed a single time. V gene TRBV28 combines with J gene TRBJ2-4, with 7 bases identical to TRBD2. This CDR3 is 15 amino acids long. The ends lost 7 bases at V and 4 bases at J; junction bases unmatched: 10. Per the germline V gene, CDR1 is MDHEN and CDR2 is SYDVKM. CDR3 bases: TGTGCCAGCACCAAAAGTGGGACTACTAAAAACATTCAGTACTTC. Protein: CASTKSGTTKNIQYF.

This clone was detected a few times. One end of the junction varies from germline; a read error may be responsible. This chain joins TRBV7-9 and TRBJ2-3; D uncertain. The length of the CDR3 is 13 residues. The germline V gene encodes CDR1 SEHNR and CDR2 FQNEAQ (reference sequence). The CDR3 spells CSSSLSTTDTQYF. In DNA, the CDR3 is TGTTCCAGCAGCTTATCTACGACAGATACGCAGTATTTT.

This clone was seen a handful of times. V usage is TRBV28 and J usage is TRBJ1-1; D is undetermined. CDR1 MDHEN and CDR2 SYDVKM come from the germline V gene. Trimming took off 3 bases at V and 5 bases at J, with 10 bases between the two ends. There are 13 residues in the CDR3. The CDR3 reads CASSFGRGTEAFF. CDR3 DNA: TGTGCCAGCAGTTTCGGGAGAGGGACTGAAGCTTTCTTT.

This clone has more than one count but fewer than ten. This sequence joins TRBV9 and TRBJ2-1; 9 bases agree with TRBD2. The CDR3 length is 16 residues. The junction had 7 bases not matched to a gene; V was cut back by 4 bases and J by 2 bases. The germline V gene has CDR1 SGDLS and CDR2 YYNGEE. In nucleotides, the CDR3 is TGTGCCAGCAGCCCGCGGGGGGGAATGGCCTACAATGAGCAGTTCTTC. This sequence encodes CASSPRGGMAYNEQFF.

The J gene is TRBJ1-5, the V gene TRBV19, with TRBD1 matching 9 bases. Trimming cost V 9 bases and J 6 bases; bases outside gene matches: 6. This CDR3 has 13 residues. CDR1 is LNHDA, CDR2 SQIVND, per germline (reference sequence). CDR3 in DNA: TGTGCCAGCCGGACAGGGGTTGGTCAGCCCCAGCATTTT. Protein: CASRTGVGQPQHF.

CDR3 DNA: TGCGCCAGCAGCCAAGCGAATCTGGGCACCACCGGGGAGCTGTTTTTT. Translating it yields CASSQANLGTTGELFF. This rearrangement joins TRBV4-3 to TRBJ2-2; unclear D gene. V lost 1 base, J lost 4 bases, and 13 bases lay in between. The CDR3 is 16 residues long. Germline CDR1 and CDR2: LGHNA and YSLEER.